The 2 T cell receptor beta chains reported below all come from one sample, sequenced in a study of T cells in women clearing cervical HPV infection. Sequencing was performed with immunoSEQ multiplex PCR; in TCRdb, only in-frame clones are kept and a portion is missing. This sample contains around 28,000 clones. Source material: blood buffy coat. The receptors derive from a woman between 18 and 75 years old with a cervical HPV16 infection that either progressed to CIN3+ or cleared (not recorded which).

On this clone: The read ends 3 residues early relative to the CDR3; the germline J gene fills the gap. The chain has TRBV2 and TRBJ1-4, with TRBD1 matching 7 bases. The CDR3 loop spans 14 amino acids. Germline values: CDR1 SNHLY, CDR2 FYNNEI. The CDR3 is CASKGAAYNSPLFF. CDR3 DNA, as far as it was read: TGTGCCAGCAAGGGGGCAGCGTATAATTCACCA. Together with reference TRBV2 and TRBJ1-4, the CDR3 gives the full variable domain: EPEVTQTPSHQVTQMGQEVILRCVPISNHLYFYWYRQILGQKVEFLVSFYNNEISEKSEIFDDQFSVERPDGSNFTLKIRSTKLEDSAMYFCASKGAAYNSPLFFGSGTQLSVL.

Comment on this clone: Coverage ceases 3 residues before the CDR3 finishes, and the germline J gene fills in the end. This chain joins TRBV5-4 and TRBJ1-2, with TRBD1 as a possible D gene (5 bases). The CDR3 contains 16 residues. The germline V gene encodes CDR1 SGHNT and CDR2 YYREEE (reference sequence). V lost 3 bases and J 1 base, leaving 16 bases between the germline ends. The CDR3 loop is CASSSRGDVINYGYTF. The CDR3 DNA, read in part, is TGTGCCAGCAGCTCGCGGGGGGACGTTATTAACTATGGC.